What follows are 24 T cell receptor beta chains derived from one specimen sequenced in a study of T cell changes during pregnancy in multiple sclerosis. Profiled with immunoSEQ multiplex PCR; TCRdb holds only in-frame clones, not every one. The data hold tens of thousands of clones, with about nine tenths observed a single time. The sample in question was CD4+ T cells from peripheral blood mononuclear cells, obtained before pregnancy. These receptor sequences come from a female donor with multiple sclerosis, enrolled in a pregnancy study.

The CDR3 DNA follows: TGCAGCGGAGGGACGACAGGGGTGACCCAGTACTTC. It specifies CSGGTTGVTQYF. The V gene is TRBV29-1, the J gene TRBJ2-5; 8 bases map to TRBD1. There are 12 residues in the CDR3. Trimming at V came to 7 bases and at J to 7 bases, leaving 8 bases not matched to a gene. The germline V gene has CDR1 SQVTM and CDR2 ANQGSEA. Supplemented by reference TRBV29-1 and TRBJ2-5, the full variable domain reads SAVISQKPSRDICQRGTSLTIQCQVDSQVTMMFWYRQQPGQSLTLIATANQGSEATYESGFVIDKFPISRPNLTFSTLTVSNMSPEDSSIYLCSGGTTGVTQYFGPGTRLLVL.

V gene TRBV19 combines with J gene TRBJ1-1, with D hard to call. The V gene's germline CDR1 is LNHDA and CDR2 SQIVND (reference sequence). Trimming left V 4 bases short and J 8 bases short, with 5 bases between. The CDR3 is 10 amino acids. The CDR3 DNA is TGTGCCAGTAGTAGCGGGGAAGCTTTCTTT. The encoded protein is CASSSGEAFF.

This chain connects TRBV4-3 to TRBJ2-7, with TRBD1 matching over 8 bases. Germline CDR1 is LGHNA and CDR2 is YSLEER. This CDR3 comprises 14 residues. V was clipped by 0 bases and J by 9 bases; unmatched bases: 7. CDR3 region: CASSQERQGIGQYF. DNA for the CDR3: TGCGCCAGCAGCCAAGAACGACAGGGGATAGGGCAGTACTTC.

V is TRBV7-8 and J is TRBJ2-2; 9 positions match TRBD1. The germline CDR1 and CDR2 sequences are SGHVS and FQNEAQ. The CDR3 is 15 amino acids. V was pared by 5 bases and J by 4 bases, with 5 bases of the junction left unmatched. Written as DNA, the CDR3 is TGTGCCAGCAGCGAACAGGGGGCAAGCACCGGGGAGCTGTTTTTT. It specifies CASSEQGASTGELFF. Based on the CDR3 plus reference TRBV7-8 and TRBJ2-2, the full variable domain is GAGVSQSPRYKVAKRGQDVALRCDPISGHVSLFWYQQALGQGPEFLTYFQNEAQLDKSGLPSDRFFAERPEGSVSTLKIQRTQQEDSAVYLCASSEQGASTGELFFGEGSRLTVL.

The J gene is TRBJ2-7, the V gene TRBV6-5; D not resolved. The CDR3 covers 15 residues. CDR1 MNHEY and CDR2 SVGAGI come from the germline V gene. Trimming removed 6 bases at V and 0 bases at J, with 15 bases between. Written as DNA, the CDR3 is TGTGCCAGCAGGATAATTGACTCGGGCTCCTACGAGCAGTACTTC. Its protein product is CASRIIDSGSYEQYF.

This clone has a handful of counts. V gene TRBV2 combines with J gene TRBJ1-1; D is unclear. The CDR3 is 11 residues long. Trimming cost V 6 bases and J 6 bases, with 8 bases left between them. Per the germline V gene, CDR1 is SNHLY and CDR2 is FYNNEI. The CDR3 sequence is CASRYFAEAFF. Written as DNA, the CDR3 is TGTGCCAGCAGATACTTCGCTGAAGCTTTCTTT.

V is TRBV5-4 and J is TRBJ2-5, with D possibly being TRBD1 (6 bases). Trimming pared 5 bases from V and 3 bases from J, leaving 14 bases between. Germline V lookup: CDR1 SGHNT, CDR2 YYREEE (reference sequence). This CDR3 spans 14 amino acids. The CDR3 protein is CASSGGPGKETQYF. The DNA for the CDR3 is TGTGCCAGCAGTGGGGGCCCAGGGAAAGAGACCCAGTACTTC.

The chain combines TRBV2 with TRBJ2-7, with TRBD2 as a possible D gene (6 bases). Per the germline V gene, CDR1 is SNHLY and CDR2 is FYNNEI. Between the trimmed V and J ends, which lost 6 bases and 0 bases, there was a span of 12 bases. The CDR3 sequence is 14 residues long. In DNA, the CDR3 is TGTGCCAGCAGGGGACTTAGGGGCTCCTACGAGCAGTACTTC. Its protein product is CASRGLRGSYEQYF.

This chain connects TRBV7-2 to TRBJ1-1; D gene uncertain. V was pared by 4 bases and J by 0 bases, with 6 bases between. There are 13 residues in the CDR3. From germline, CDR1 is SGHTA and CDR2 FQGNSA. CDR3 amino acids: CASSSTMNTEAFF. The CDR3 coding sequence is TGTGCCAGCAGCTCTACTATGAACACTGAAGCTTTCTTT. Complete variable domain (other parts from reference TRBV7-2 and TRBJ1-1): GAGVSQSPSNKVTEKGKDVELRCDPISGHTALYWYRQSLGQGLEFLIYFQGNSAPDKSGLPSDRFSAERTGGSVSTLTIQRTQQEDSAVYLCASSSTMNTEAFFGQGTRLTVV.

The rearrangement links TRBV29-1 to TRBJ2-2; tentative D call: TRBD1 (6 bases). Germline CDR1 reads SQVTM; CDR2 reads ANQGSEA. Trimming removed 7 bases at V and 6 bases at J, with 15 bases between. The length of the CDR3 is 13 residues. This CDR3 reads CSARTEMAGELFF. The DNA for the CDR3 is TGCAGCGCCCGGACAGAGATGGCCGGGGAGCTGTTTTTT.

The rearrangement links TRBV19 to TRBJ1-2, with D tentatively TRBD1 (5 bases). This CDR3 spans 14 amino acids. Trimming left V 3 bases short and J 7 bases short, with 15 bases between. CDR1 is LNHDA, CDR2 SQIVND, per germline (reference sequence). The CDR3 nucleotides are TGTGCCAGTAGTATCTTTTCCGGGGGTGGTGGCTACACCTTC. It translates to CASSIFSGGGGYTF.

The CDR3 nucleotides are TGTGCCAGTAGTATAGATCCCCTAGCGGGGGGCCTACCGTATGAGTCTCTCTACAATGAGCAGTTCTTC. Its protein product is CASSIDPLAGGLPYESLYNEQFF. This chain joins TRBV19 and TRBJ2-1, with TRBD2 matching 11 bases. V shed 0 bases, J shed 3 bases, and the junction held 22 bases outside the gene matches. The germline gives CDR1 LNHDA, CDR2 SQIVND (reference sequence). This CDR3 comprises 23 residues.

The chain is built from TRBV9 and TRBJ2-6, with D possibly TRBD2 on 5 matching bases. Trimming took off 0 bases at V and 3 bases at J, with 10 bases between the two ends. From germline, CDR1 is SGDLS and CDR2 YYNGEE. This CDR3 contains 16 residues. The CDR3 DNA is TGTGCCAGCAGCGTAGGTGGAGGCCGTGGGGCCAACGTCCTGACTTTC. This gives the protein CASSVGGGRGANVLTF. The full variable domain, rest sourced from reference TRBV9 and TRBJ2-6, is DSGVTQTPKHLITATGQRVTLRCSPRSGDLSVYWYQQSLDQGLQFLIQYYNGEERAKGNILERFSAQQFPDLHSELNLSSLELGDSALYFCASSVGGGRGANVLTFGAGSRLTVL.

This rearrangement joins TRBV11-2 to TRBJ2-3; 7 bases are a match to TRBD1. Germline V gene lookup returns CDR1 SGHAT and CDR2 FQNNGV. The junction had 4 bases not matched to a gene; V was cut back by 3 bases and J by 1 base. CDR3 size: 15 residues. CDR3 nucleotide sequence: TGTGCCAGCAGCTTGGGACAGAGAGGCACAGATACGCAGTATTTT. Residues: CASSLGQRGTDTQYF.

The genes are TRBV19 and TRBJ1-2; TRBD1 is a possible D gene (5 bases). CDR1 is LNHDA and CDR2 is SQIVND in the germline V gene (reference sequence). V gave up 5 bases and J gave up 4 bases, with 17 bases separating them. The CDR3 totals 15 residues. CDR3 residues: CASSASGGYVYGYTF. DNA for the CDR3: TGTGCCAGTAGTGCCTCCGGGGGTTACGTCTATGGCTACACCTTC.

The chain joins TRBV11-3 to TRBJ2-7; 7 bases line up with TRBD1. V trimming: 6 bases; J trimming: 0 bases; junction bases outside the gene matches: 8. CDR3 size: 15 residues. The V gene's germline CDR1 is SGHNT and CDR2 YENEEA. CDR3 amino acids: CASSLGTVNSYEQYF. The CDR3 coding sequence is TGTGCCAGCAGTCTCGGGACAGTTAACTCCTACGAGCAGTACTTC. Supplemented by reference TRBV11-3 and TRBJ2-7, the full variable domain reads EAGVVQSPRYKIIEKKQPVAFWCNPISGHNTLYWYLQNLGQGPELLIRYENEEAVDDSQLPKDRFSAERLKGVDSTLKIQPAELGDSAVYLCASSLGTVNSYEQYFGPGTRLTVT.

J is TRBJ1-1 and V is TRBV29-1, with D perhaps matching TRBD1 (6 bases). Germline V gene data show CDR1 as SQVTM and CDR2 as ANQGSEA. Deletions cut 4 bases from V and 10 bases from J, with 10 bases between. The CDR3 sequence is 10 residues long. In DNA form, the CDR3 reads TGCAGCGTTGGACAGGATGTAGCTTTCTTT. This gives the protein CSVGQDVAFF.

V gene TRBV25-1 combines with J gene TRBJ1-4; TRBD1 is a possible D gene (6 bases). V lost 2 bases and J 5 bases, leaving 12 bases between the germline ends. The length of the CDR3 is 15 residues. CDR1 and CDR2 (germline): MGHDK, SYGVNS. CDR3 coding DNA: TGTGCCAGCAGTGAAGCCACAGGGTGGAATGAAAAACTGTTTTTT. It is translated as CASSEATGWNEKLFF. Complete variable domain (other parts from reference TRBV25-1 and TRBJ1-4): EADIYQTPRYLVIGTGKKITLECSQTMGHDKMYWYQQDPGMELHLIHYSYGVNSTEKGDLSSESTVSRIRTEHFPLTLESARPSHTSQYLCASSEATGWNEKLFFGSGTQLSVL.

This clone was counted between two and nine times. The rearrangement uses TRBV5-4 and TRBJ1-4, with 7 nucleotides matching TRBD1. Germline lookup yields CDR1 SGHNT and CDR2 YYREEE (reference sequence). V lost 4 bases to trimming and J lost 7 bases; unmatched junction nucleotides: 7. This CDR3 spans 14 amino acids. DNA for the CDR3: TGTGCCAGCAGCCTGGACAGGTTGGCTGAAAAACTGTTTTTT. Amino acids: CASSLDRLAEKLFF.

Points on this clone: At one end the junction does not follow the germline gene, possibly because of a read error. The V gene is TRBV27, the J gene TRBJ2-1; 8 nucleotides line up with TRBD2. Germline CDR1 and CDR2: MNHEY and SMNVEV (reference sequence). The CDR3 is made up of 14 amino acids. The CDR3 DNA reads TGTGCCAGCTGTTTCGCGGGGGGCTACAATGAGCAGTTCTTC. This codes for CASCFAGGYNEQFF.

The chain couples TRBV4-3 to TRBJ1-2, with TRBD1 matching over 7 bases. This CDR3 spans 13 amino acids. V lost 6 bases, J lost 7 bases, and 8 bases stayed unmatched. Germline lookup yields CDR1 LGHNA and CDR2 YSLEER. CDR3 nucleotide sequence: TGCGCCAGCAGGGACGGTGACAGGGCTGGCTACACCTTC. It encodes CASRDGDRAGYTF.

The genes are TRBV7-2 and TRBJ1-5, with D possibly TRBD1 on 6 matching bases. Trimming took off 4 bases at V and 11 bases at J, with 15 bases between the two ends. This CDR3 region has 13 residues. Looked up from germline, CDR1 is SGHTA and CDR2 is FQGNSA. CDR3 protein: CASSWGTTKAQHF. DNA of the CDR3: TGTGCCAGCAGCTGGGGGACAACCAAAGCCCAGCATTTT.

The rearrangement joins TRBV5-1 to TRBJ2-2; 7 positions match TRBD1. CDR1 is SGHRS, CDR2 YFSETQ, per germline. The CDR3 has 17 residues. V shed 6 bases and J 0 bases; nucleotides not matched to a gene: 11. CDR3 loop: CASNDRAGLPNTGELFF. As DNA, the CDR3 is TGCGCCAGCAACGACAGGGCAGGGCTCCCGAACACCGGGGAGCTGTTTTTT.

This chain links TRBV7-2 with TRBJ1-1; D is undetermined. Trimming cost V 1 base and J 4 bases, with 10 bases left between them. The CDR3 extends over 14 amino acids. Germline V CDR1 and CDR2: SGHTA, FQGNSA. For the CDR3, the DNA is TGTGCCAGCAGCTTAGGTGCTTTCAGCACTGAAGCTTTCTTT. Amino acid sequence: CASSLGAFSTEAFF.